The 29 T cell receptor beta chains reported below all come from one sample, sequenced in a study of tumor-infiltrating lymphocytes in localized non-small cell lung cancer. Only in-frame clones appear in the TCRdb table, and some are missing; sequencing was by immunoSEQ multiplex PCR. Of 11,000 or so clones listed, about 72% were seen once; the top ten hold 11%. The material sequenced was uninvolved lung tissue not adjacent to the tumor. The receptor set was obtained from a human donor with non-small cell lung cancer.

This clone was recorded only once. The chain is built from TRBV30 and TRBJ1-6; no reliable D call. Germline V CDR1 and CDR2: GTSNPN, SVGIG (reference sequence). The ends were cut back, 4 bases at V and 5 bases at J, with 15 bases in the middle. The CDR3 totals 15 residues. CDR3 amino acids: CAWTFRGPNNSPLHF. The CDR3 DNA reads TGTGCCTGGACTTTTCGAGGCCCGAATAATTCACCCCTCCACTTT.

The chain has TRBV28 and TRBJ2-7, with a tentative D call TRBD1 (6 bases). The CDR3 totals 14 residues. V gave up 6 bases and J gave up 4 bases, with 16 bases separating them. Germline V gene lookup returns CDR1 MDHEN and CDR2 SYDVKM. CDR3 nucleotides: TGTGCCAGCAGGGGGGCAGGCTCCGGGTACGAGCAGTACTTC. Its translation: CASRGAGSGYEQYF. Looking up the rest from reference TRBV28 and TRBJ2-7 gives the full variable domain: DVKVTQSSRYLVKRTGEKVFLECVQDMDHENMFWYRQDPGLGLRLIYFSYDVKMKEKGDIPEGYSVSREKKERFSLILESASTNQTSMYLCASRGAGSGYEQYFGPGTRLTVT.

This chain uses TRBV29-1 with TRBJ1-1, with D maybe TRBD1 (5 bases). V dropped 1 base and J dropped 3 bases, with 12 bases sitting between them. CDR1 and CDR2 from the germline V gene are SQVTM and ANQGSEA. The CDR3 totals 14 residues. CDR3 residues: CSVEVPRGHTEAFF. CDR3 sequence (DNA): TGCAGCGTTGAAGTTCCAAGGGGACACACTGAAGCTTTCTTT.

Only one count was recorded for this clone. The V and J genes are TRBV5-1 and TRBJ2-2; D ambiguous. The CDR3 is made up of 13 amino acids. Trimming pared 0 bases from V and 7 bases from J, leaving 7 bases between. From germline, CDR1 is SGHRS and CDR2 YFSETQ. CDR3 sequence (DNA): TGCGCCAGCAGCTTGGGACCAATCGGGGAGCTGTTTTTT. Encoded protein: CASSLGPIGELFF.

The chain employs TRBV5-1 and TRBJ2-6; tentative D call: TRBD2 (5 bases). Germline CDR1 SGHRS, CDR2 YFSETQ. Trimming took off 3 bases at V and 0 bases at J, with 10 bases between the two ends. The CDR3 extends over 16 amino acids. CDR3 protein: CASSSSGSSGANVLTF. The CDR3 DNA reads TGCGCCAGCAGCTCCTCGGGGAGCTCTGGGGCCAACGTCCTGACTTTC.

The genes are TRBV15 and TRBJ2-2; D perhaps matches TRBD2 (5 bases). The ends were cut back, 3 bases at V and 2 bases at J, with 13 bases in the middle. The length of the CDR3 is 16 residues. CDR1 is LNHNV, CDR2 YYDKDF, per germline (reference sequence). CDR3 amino acids: CATSRDRTGNTGELFF. The CDR3, as DNA: TGTGCCACCAGCAGGGACCGGACGGGAAACACCGGGGAGCTGTTTTTT.

This rearrangement joins TRBV25-1 to TRBJ2-5; D unclear. Trimming cost V 4 bases and J 1 base, with 10 bases left between them. CDR1 is MGHDK, CDR2 SYGVNS, per germline. There are 14 residues in the CDR3. The CDR3 is CASSGEYVQETQYF. In DNA, the CDR3 is TGTGCCAGCAGTGGTGAATACGTCCAAGAGACCCAGTACTTC.

There are a few counts of this clone. The rearrangement links TRBV28 to TRBJ1-5; D call uncertain. The CDR3 contains 12 residues. V lost 5 bases to trimming and J lost 7 bases, with 9 bases between them. Germline CDR1 reads MDHEN; CDR2 reads SYDVKM. DNA of the CDR3: TGTGCCAGCAGTCCCCGTGAGCAGCCCCAGCATTTT. Amino acid sequence: CASSPREQPQHF.

The V gene is TRBV28, the J gene TRBJ2-5; possibly TRBD2 for D (5 bases). This CDR3 region has 17 residues. V was cut by 1 base and J by 3 bases, with 18 bases left in between. Germline V gene data show CDR1 as MDHEN and CDR2 as SYDVKM. The CDR3 region is CASSLSAGVVGEETQYF. CDR3 in DNA: TGTGCCAGCAGTTTATCGGCGGGCGTCGTTGGAGAAGAGACCCAGTACTTC. The complete variable domain, with remaining parts taken from reference TRBV28 and TRBJ2-5, reads DVKVTQSSRYLVKRTGEKVFLECVQDMDHENMFWYRQDPGLGLRLIYFSYDVKMKEKGDIPEGYSVSREKKERFSLILESASTNQTSMYLCASSLSAGVVGEETQYFGPGTRLLVL.

A few counts support this clone. The chain uses TRBV7-2 and TRBJ2-5; 8 bases are shared with TRBD2. V lost 1 base, J lost 3 bases, and 4 bases stayed unmatched. This CDR3 is 15 amino acids long. The germline V gene has CDR1 SGHTA and CDR2 FQGNSA. CDR3 region: CASSLESGRKETQYF. CDR3 nucleotides: TGTGCCAGCAGCTTAGAAAGCGGGAGAAAAGAGACCCAGTACTTC.

The V call is TRBV7-2, the J call TRBJ1-5, with unresolved D. The V and J ends lost 3 bases and 5 bases respectively, with 8 bases between them. The CDR3 loop spans 13 amino acids. CDR1 SGHTA and CDR2 FQGNSA come from the germline V gene. The chain's CDR3 is CASSFITDQPQHF. In nucleotides, the CDR3 is TGTGCCAGCAGCTTCATCACCGATCAGCCCCAGCATTTT.

V is TRBV6-5 and J is TRBJ1-5; D is unresolved. The germline V and J ends were trimmed by 0 bases and 3 bases, with 9 bases remaining between them. CDR3 length: 15 residues. Per germline, CDR1 MNHEY and CDR2 SVGAGI. CDR3 in amino acids: CASSYSGRNNQPQHF. CDR3 sequence (DNA): TGTGCCAGCAGTTACTCGGGCAGGAACAATCAGCCCCAGCATTTT.

This clone counts as medium-sized. Within the sample, other DNA sequences also encode this same CDR3. The chain combines TRBV7-2 with TRBJ2-3; D is ambiguous. Germline lookup yields CDR1 SGHTA and CDR2 FQGNSA. Trimming shortened V by 1 base and J by 2 bases, and 4 bases separated the two germline ends. The CDR3 is 13 residues long. CDR3 nucleotides: TGTGCCAGCAGCTTAGTCGACACAGATACGCAGTATTTT. Translated: CASSLVDTDTQYF.

The chain recombines TRBV5-4 with TRBJ2-1; D could derive from TRBD1 or TRBD2 (7 bases each). The CDR3 is 15 amino acids. V shed 4 bases and J shed 10 bases, with 21 bases lying between them. From germline, CDR1 is SGHNT and CDR2 YYREEE (reference sequence). CDR3 amino acids: CASSPRQGIGGEQFF. CDR3 in DNA: TGTGCCAGCAGCCCAAGACAGGGAATCGGGGGGGAGCAGTTCTTC.

V is TRBV5-4 and J is TRBJ2-1, with 8 nucleotides matching TRBD2. In germline, CDR1 is SGHNT, CDR2 YYREEE (reference sequence). The CDR3 has 16 residues. Losses at the gene ends were 4 bases for V and 4 bases for J; bases not matched to a gene: 10. DNA of the CDR3: TGTGCCAGCAGCCCCCCCGAACTAGCGGCATACAATGAGCAGTTCTTC. Translation: CASSPPELAAYNEQFF.

This clone has just a few counts. The rearrangement uses TRBV29-1 and TRBJ2-5; a possible D gene is TRBD1 (7 bases). Germline V gives CDR1 SQVTM, CDR2 ANQGSEA. The V gene lost 5 bases and the J gene lost 1 base, with 11 bases spanning the gap. This CDR3 region has 13 residues. The CDR3 is CSVRGTAQETQYF. The CDR3 nucleotides read TGCAGCGTTCGGGGGACAGCCCAAGAGACCCAGTACTTC.

The rearrangement joins TRBV7-9 to TRBJ2-1; unclear D gene. Germline loops: CDR1 SEHNR, CDR2 FQNEAQ (reference sequence). V was shortened by 5 bases and J by 7 bases, with 6 bases between the two germline ends. The CDR3 runs 11 residues. CDR3 in amino acids: CASSPTNEQFF. CDR3 nucleotide sequence: TGTGCCAGCAGCCCTACAAATGAGCAGTTCTTC.

The table lists this clone with a few counts. The chain has TRBV28 and TRBJ1-4, with 12 positions matching TRBD1. The ends lost 8 bases at V and 10 bases at J; junction bases unmatched: 17. The germline CDR1 and CDR2 sequences are MDHEN and SYDVKM. This CDR3 is 17 amino acids long. CDR3: CASAPVNDGTGGRKLFF. CDR3 DNA sequence: TGTGCCAGCGCGCCTGTAAATGACGGGACAGGGGGCAGAAAACTGTTTTTT.

V usage is TRBV5-5 and J usage is TRBJ1-3; D is unresolved. The V and J ends lost 2 bases and 1 base respectively, with 10 bases between them. The CDR3 sequence is 15 residues long. CDR1 is SGHKS, CDR2 YYEKEE, per germline (reference sequence). The CDR3 nucleotides are TGTGCCAGCAGCTTAGGCTGGGCGTCTGGAAACACCATATATTTT. Residues: CASSLGWASGNTIYF.

This clone came up once. CDR3 sequence reads: CASNSYGETQYF. The CDR3, as DNA: TGTGCCAGCAACAGTTATGGAGAGACCCAGTACTTC. The chain carries TRBV2 and TRBJ2-5; the D is unclear. CDR1 is SNHLY, CDR2 FYNNEI, per germline. V was pared by 7 bases and J by 4 bases, with 10 bases between. CDR3 size: 12 residues.

This clone was seen only a few times. The chain couples TRBV6-1 to TRBJ2-2; a possible D gene is TRBD1 (6 bases). V shed 4 bases and J shed 2 bases, with 11 bases lying between them. Germline assignment: CDR1 MNHNS and CDR2 SASEGT. The CDR3 is made up of 15 amino acids. CDR3 amino acids: CASSVRTENTGELFF. The DNA for the CDR3 is TGTGCCAGCAGTGTCCGGACAGAAAACACCGGGGAGCTGTTTTTT.

The chain carries TRBV7-2 and TRBJ2-7; D gene uncertain. The germline gives CDR1 SGHTA, CDR2 FQGNSA. Trimming shortened V by 0 bases and J by 7 bases, and 13 bases separated the two germline ends. The CDR3 consists of 14 residues. The CDR3 is CASSLAVGDREQYF. The CDR3 region has the DNA TGTGCCAGCAGCTTAGCTGTCGGAGATCGGGAGCAGTACTTC.

The J gene is TRBJ1-1, the V gene TRBV19; D gene unclear. Germline-derived CDR1 and CDR2 are LNHDA and SQIVND (reference sequence). There are 16 residues in the CDR3. V shed 5 bases and J shed 1 base, with 17 bases lying between them. CDR3 in amino acids: CASSARSGRSNTEAFF. As DNA, the CDR3 is TGTGCCAGTAGTGCTCGTAGTGGGAGATCGAACACTGAAGCTTTCTTT.

The chain combines TRBV5-8 with TRBJ1-2; D not resolved. The germline V and J ends were trimmed by 2 bases and 12 bases, with 17 bases remaining between them. The CDR3 has 13 residues. Germline V gives CDR1 SGHTS, CDR2 YDEGEE. For the CDR3, the DNA is TGTGCCAGCAGCTTTCCTGAGGCCCCCAGGCACACCTTC. Encoded protein: CASSFPEAPRHTF. The whole variable domain, remainder taken from reference TRBV5-8 and TRBJ1-2, is EAGVTQSPTHLIKTRGQQATLRCSPISGHTSVYWYQQALGLGLQFLLWYDEGEERNRGNFPPRFSGRQFPNYSSELNVNALELEDSALYLCASSFPEAPRHTFGSGTRLTVV.

V is TRBV19 and J is TRBJ2-1; TRBD2 aligns across 15 bases. The V gene end was trimmed by 5 bases and the J gene end by 2 bases; junction bases not matched to a gene: 4. This CDR3 has 17 residues. Germline CDR1 and CDR2: LNHDA and SQIVND (reference sequence). The CDR3 sequence: CASSSWTSGGAYNEQFF. The CDR3 DNA sequence: TGTGCCAGTAGTTCCTGGACTAGCGGGGGGGCCTACAATGAGCAGTTCTTC.

The chain has TRBV11-3 and TRBJ2-1, with a possible D match to TRBD2 (5 bases). Trimming pared 5 bases from V and 5 bases from J, leaving 10 bases between. The CDR3 runs to 13 residues. Per germline, CDR1 SGHNT and CDR2 YENEEA. For the CDR3, the DNA is TGTGCCAGCAGCCGGGGTCCTAACAATGAGCAGTTCTTC. This translates into CASSRGPNNEQFF.

This sequence joins TRBV7-9 and TRBJ1-5, with a weak D call TRBD1 (6 bases). Germline-derived CDR1 and CDR2 are SEHNR and FQNEAQ (reference sequence). The V end lost 3 bases, the J end lost 3 bases, and 12 bases lay between the germline ends. The CDR3 consists of 15 residues. CDR3 protein: CASSFGTFDNQPQHF. CDR3 coding DNA: TGTGCCAGCAGCTTTGGGACATTCGACAATCAGCCCCAGCATTTT.

This clone was seen a handful of times. This chain joins TRBV7-8 and TRBJ2-1; 8 bases match TRBD2. Losses at the gene ends were 1 base for V and 12 bases for J; bases not matched to a gene: 2. The germline V gene has CDR1 SGHVS and CDR2 FQNEAQ. CDR3 length: 12 residues. The CDR3 DNA sequence: TGTGCCAGCAGCTTAGGGACTAGCTGGCAGTTCTTC. Its protein is CASSLGTSWQFF.

The V call is TRBV6-1, the J call TRBJ1-5, with a weak D call TRBD1 (5 bases). The CDR3 has 18 amino acids. Germline V gives CDR1 MNHNS, CDR2 SASEGT. Deletions cut 2 bases from V and 1 base from J, with 18 bases between. CDR3 DNA: TGTGCCAGCAGTGAATCTGGCAGGGAGTATCTAAGCAATCAGCCCCAGCATTTT. It encodes CASSESGREYLSNQPQHF.